Listed below are T cell receptor beta chains from one sample, sequenced in a study of CD8 T cells in Susac syndrome. TCRdb reanalysed the immunoSEQ multiplex PCR reads using MiXCR and keeps one entry per CDR3 protein. The table has some 210,000 distinct CDR3 sequences, 94% seen once. Sequencing was carried out using CD4+ T cells from PBMCs. These receptors were obtained from a human donor with Susac syndrome. Both conserved end residues are part of each CDR3. D genes are given only for firm matches. Clone size is given for some rows only: seen once, a few or many times, or a class if the clone is expanded.

d_call clone_size j_call v_call cdr3_nt cdr3_aa
NA NA TRBJ1-1 TRBV7-8 TGTGCCAGCAGCTTAACGGTGGGACTGGACACTGAAGCTTTCTTT CASSLTVGLDTEAFF
NA once TRBJ2-4 TRBV4-1 TGCGCCAGCAGCCAAGTAAATCTCGGAAACCCGTTCGTAATAATAGCCAAAAACATTCAGTACTTC CASSQVNLGNPFVIIAKNIQYF
NA NA TRBJ1-2 TRBV29-1 TGCAGCGTTGAGGAAGGGGACTATGGCTACACCTTC CSVEEGDYGYTF
NA NA TRBJ1-2 TRBV30 TGTGCCTCCAATGGCTACACCTTC CASNGYTF
NA once TRBJ2-2 TRBV9 TGTGCCAGCAGCGTTCGGGACACCGGGGAGCTGTTTTTT CASSVRDTGELFF
TRBD1 NA TRBJ1-2 TRBV7-9 TGTGCCAGCAGCTCTAGCCTCGAGACAGGGGAGACGGGTGGCTACACCTTC CASSSSLETGETGGYTF
NA NA TRBJ2-3 TRBV30 TGTGCCTGGCACGGGAAATTTACTCCTACTAGCACAGATACGCAGTATTTT CAWHGKFTPTSTDTQYF
TRBD1 NA TRBJ1-2 TRBV7-3 TGTGCCAGCAGCCAAGGACAGGCCCGACGCTATGGCTACACCTTC CASSQGQARRYGYTF
NA NA TRBJ2-4 TRBV3-1 TGTGCCAGCAGCCAAGCCCGGGGCCTCCCATGCTACTTC CASSQARGLPCYF
TRBD1 NA TRBJ1-1 TRBV10-3 TGTGCCATCAGTGAGCGCCGACAGGGTGGCGTGTACACTGAAGCTTTCTTT CAISERRQGGVYTEAFF
TRBD1 NA TRBJ2-3 TRBV18 TGTGCCAGCTCACCGTACCAGACCCCGGGACAGATCACAGATACGCAGTATTTT CASSPYQTPGQITDTQYF
NA NA TRBJ2-4 TRBV20-1 TGCAGTGCTAGAGACCCAACGGATCTGGCCAAAAACATTCAGTACTTC CSARDPTDLAKNIQYF
TRBD2 NA TRBJ2-5 TRBV20-1 TGCAGTGCTAGCGTTCTTCTAGCGGGGGGGCCCCCCGAGACCCAGTACTTC CSASVLLAGGPPETQYF
NA once TRBJ2-6 TRBV28 TGTGCCAGCAGGAGACAGTTCGCTGGGGCCAACGTCCTGACTTTC CASRRQFAGANVLTF
NA once TRBJ1-2 TRBV6-6 TGTGCCAGCACACCCTCCGACAGGTCAGGTGGCTACACCTTC CASTPSDRSGGYTF
NA NA TRBJ2-3 TRBV9 TGTGCCAGCAGCGGGGGGCGAGGAGATACGCAGTATTTT CASSGGRGDTQYF
NA NA TRBJ2-5 TRBV4-3 TGCGCCAGCAGCCAATCGGTAGGACCGCTCTCCCCCCAGTACTTC CASSQSVGPLSPQYF
NA NA TRBJ1-6 TRBV7-2 TGTGCCAGCAGCTTAGCCCTACTTATGCAGGCCCTCCACTTT CASSLALLMQALHF
NA NA TRBJ1-2 TRBV7-8 TGTGCCAGCAGCCGCGGAGGAGTAGATGGCTACACCTTC CASSRGGVDGYTF
NA once TRBJ2-1 TRBV30 TGTGCCTGGAGTGTACTGGCTAATCAGTTCTTC CAWSVLANQFF
NA NA TRBJ1-2 TRBV7-2 TGTGCCAGCAGCTTAAGAGTAGGCGGAACATCCTATGGCTACACCTTC CASSLRVGGTSYGYTF
TRBD1 once TRBJ1-4 TRBV3-1 TGTGCCAGCAGCCAAGGTCGGAGACAGGGCGATGAAAAACTGTTTTTT CASSQGRRQGDEKLFF
TRBD1 once TRBJ1-5 TRBV20-1 TGCAGTGCTAGAGATCGGGGAGGGGGCGGAAACAATCAGCCCCAGCATTTT CSARDRGGGGNNQPQHF
NA NA TRBJ1-4 TRBV20-1 TGCAGTGCTACATCAGGACAGCCTAATGAAAAACTGTTTTTT CSATSGQPNEKLFF
NA NA TRBJ1-1 TRBV2 TGTGCCAGCAGTGAAGCGCAAAAAGGCGGGACTGAAGCTTTCTTT CASSEAQKGGTEAFF
TRBD1 NA TRBJ2-5 TRBV30 TGTGCCTGGAGCCCCTCCCCCCGACAGGGAGAGACCCAGTACTTC CAWSPSPRQGETQYF
TRBD1 NA TRBJ1-5 TRBV20-1 TGCAGTGTGCAGGGGGCAGGAGATCAGCCCCAGCATTTT CSVQGAGDQPQHF
TRBD1 NA TRBJ2-7 TRBV27 TGTGCCAGCAGCGATGGGCGGGGGACAGGGGCCGAGCAGTACTTC CASSDGRGTGAEQYF
TRBD1 NA TRBJ2-7 TRBV5-1 TGCGCCAGCAGCTCCACAGGGGGAGCCTACGAGCAGTACTTC CASSSTGGAYEQYF
NA NA TRBJ2-7 TRBV7-7 TGTGCTAGCAGCTTAGATATTGACAGCTCCTACGAGCAGTACTTC CASSLDIDSSYEQYF
NA NA TRBJ1-4 TRBV5-1 TGCGCCAGCAGCATTCGAGAGGGCAATGAAAAACTGTTTTTT CASSIREGNEKLFF
NA NA TRBJ2-5 TRBV9 TGTGCCAGCAGCGTAGTGGGCACGGGGCAAGAGACCCAGTACTTC CASSVVGTGQETQYF